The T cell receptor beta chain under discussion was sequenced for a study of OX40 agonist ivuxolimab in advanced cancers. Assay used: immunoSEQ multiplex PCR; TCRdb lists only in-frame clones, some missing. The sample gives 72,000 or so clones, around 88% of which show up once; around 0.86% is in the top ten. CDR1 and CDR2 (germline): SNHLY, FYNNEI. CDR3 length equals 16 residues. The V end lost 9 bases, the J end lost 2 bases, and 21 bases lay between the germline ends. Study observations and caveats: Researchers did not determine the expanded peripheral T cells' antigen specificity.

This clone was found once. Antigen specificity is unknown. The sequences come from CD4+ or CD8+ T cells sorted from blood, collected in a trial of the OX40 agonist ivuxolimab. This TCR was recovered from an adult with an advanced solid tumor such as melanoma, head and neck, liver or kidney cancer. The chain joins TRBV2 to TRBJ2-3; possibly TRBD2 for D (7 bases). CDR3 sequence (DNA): TGTGCCAGGGGAACGGTGGCGGGGGCCGTCACAGATACGCAGTATTTT. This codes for CARGTVAGAVTDTQYF.